The next 10 T cell receptor beta chains were all read from a single sample in a study of OX40 agonist ivuxolimab in advanced cancers. Method: immunoSEQ multiplex PCR; TCRdb's copy keeps in-frame clones and lacks some. Counted here are 62,000 or so clones, 84% occurring once; the ten biggest clones make up 9.8%. The sequencing used CD4+ or CD8+ T cells sorted from blood, collected in a trial of the OX40 agonist ivuxolimab. These receptors all come from an adult with an advanced solid tumor such as melanoma, head and neck, liver or kidney cancer.

The chain combines TRBV4-3 with TRBJ1-1; D gene ambiguous. This CDR3 is 18 amino acids long. V was pared by 0 bases and J by 4 bases, with 21 bases between. In germline, CDR1 is LGHNA, CDR2 YSLEER. The CDR3 here is CASSQDIGVRGLGTEAFF. In DNA, the CDR3 is TGCGCCAGCAGCCAAGATATCGGCGTGCGAGGGCTAGGCACTGAAGCTTTCTTT.

This clone was recorded once. J is TRBJ2-2 and V is TRBV5-4; possibly TRBD1 for D (6 bases). The germline V gene encodes CDR1 SGHNT and CDR2 YYREEE (reference sequence). Between the trimmed V and J ends, which lost 4 bases and 5 bases, there was a span of 9 bases. This CDR3 region has 13 residues. CDR3: CASSPDRTGELFF. The CDR3 bases are TGTGCCAGCAGCCCCGACAGGACCGGGGAGCTGTTTTTT.

The rearrangement joins TRBV18 to TRBJ2-3; D is ambiguous. Looked up from germline, CDR1 is KGHSH and CDR2 is LQKENI. The CDR3 is 14 amino acids. V shed 0 bases and J shed 9 bases, with 13 bases lying between them. Here the CDR3 reads CASSPPGRLGTQYF. CDR3 coding DNA: TGTGCCAGCTCACCACCAGGACGTTTAGGGACGCAGTATTTT.

A note on this clone: An end of the junction differs from the germline gene, which may be a read error. V gene TRBV7-7 combines with J gene TRBJ2-1; 8 bases map to TRBD2. The germline V gene encodes CDR1 SSHAT and CDR2 FNYEAQ (reference sequence). The CDR3 loop spans 14 amino acids. CDR3 bases: TGTGCTAGCAGCCCGGATGGGACTAGGAGTGAGCAGTTCTTC. Its protein product is CASSPDGTRSEQFF.

This clone was found many times. The chain recombines TRBV4-3 with TRBJ2-7, with 7 nucleotides matching TRBD2. The CDR3 covers 15 residues. With V trimmed by 4 bases and J by 3 bases, 9 bases remained unmatched. Germline V lookup: CDR1 LGHNA, CDR2 YSLEER. The CDR3 DNA is TGCGCCAGCAGCCCCGCCCTGCGGGAGTACTACGAGCAGTACTTC. Protein product: CASSPALREYYEQYF.

The CDR3 loop reads CASSQEDGGLETQYF. For the CDR3, the DNA is TGTGCCAGCAGCCAAGAAGACGGGGGATTAGAGACCCAGTACTTC. J is TRBJ2-5 and V is TRBV4-2, with TRBD2 as a possible D gene (6 bases). The germline CDR1 and CDR2 sequences are LGHNA and YNFKEQ. The CDR3 totals 15 residues. V was clipped by 0 bases and J by 4 bases, with 12 bases between them.

V is TRBV6-1 and J is TRBJ1-5; D is uncertain. The CDR3 sequence is 13 residues long. CDR1 is MNHNS and CDR2 is SASEGT in the germline V gene. The germline V and J ends were trimmed by 5 bases and 0 bases, with 5 bases remaining between them. CDR3 coding DNA: TGTGCCAGCAGTACTATTAGCAATCAGCCCCAGCATTTT. Amino acids: CASSTISNQPQHF.

The chain carries TRBV19 and TRBJ1-2; 11 nucleotides line up with TRBD1. V shed 8 bases, J shed 4 bases, and the junction held 15 bases outside the gene matches. Germline values: CDR1 LNHDA, CDR2 SQIVND (reference sequence). This CDR3 is 17 amino acids long. The CDR3 is CASSDRGQGVMGYGYTF. CDR3 nucleotides: TGTGCCAGTTCTGACCGGGGACAGGGGGTTATGGGCTATGGCTACACCTTC.

The chain is built from TRBV27 and TRBJ2-6; no clear D. CDR1 is MNHEY and CDR2 is SMNVEV in the germline V gene (reference sequence). The V end was cut by 5 bases, the J end by 2 bases, with 13 bases between. The CDR3 is 16 amino acids. CDR3 coding DNA: TGTGCCAGCAGTCCGCGACCTGTCCCTGGGGCCAACGTCCTGACTTTC. Translated, it gives CASSPRPVPGANVLTF. Looking up the rest from reference TRBV27 and TRBJ2-6 gives the full variable domain: EAQVTQNPRYLITVTGKKLTVTCSQNMNHEYMSWYRQDPGLGLRQIYYSMNVEVTDKGDVPEGYKVSRKEKRNFPLILESPSPNQTSLYFCASSPRPVPGANVLTFGAGSRLTVL.

The chain uses TRBV7-3 and TRBJ1-1; the D is unclear. Germline V gene sequence: CDR1 SGHTA, CDR2 FQGTGA. Trimming stripped 5 bases from V and 4 bases from J, with 11 bases between. The CDR3 runs to 13 residues. CDR3 in amino acids: CASSPDPGTEAFF. The CDR3 DNA follows: TGTGCCAGCAGCCCCGATCCTGGCACTGAAGCTTTCTTT.